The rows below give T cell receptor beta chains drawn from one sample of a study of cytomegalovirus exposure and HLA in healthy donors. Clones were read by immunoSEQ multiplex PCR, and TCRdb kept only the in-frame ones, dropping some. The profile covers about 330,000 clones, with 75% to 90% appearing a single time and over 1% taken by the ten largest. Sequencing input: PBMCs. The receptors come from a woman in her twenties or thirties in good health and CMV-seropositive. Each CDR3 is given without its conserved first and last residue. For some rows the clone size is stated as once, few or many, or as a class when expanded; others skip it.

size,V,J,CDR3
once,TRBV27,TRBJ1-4,ASRSGGIGAEKLF
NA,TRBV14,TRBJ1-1,ASSHKREGWNREGRRDTEAF
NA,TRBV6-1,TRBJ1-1,ASRTGGGGTEAF
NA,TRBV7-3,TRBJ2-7,ASSNGPPSYEQY
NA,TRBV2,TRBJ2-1,ASSQGYNEQF
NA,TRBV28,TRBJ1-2,ASSVGGVYGYT
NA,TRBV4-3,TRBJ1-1,ASSQDGDMNTEAF
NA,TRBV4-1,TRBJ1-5,ASSQAMGSNQPQH
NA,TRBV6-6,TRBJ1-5,ASTPANNNQPQH
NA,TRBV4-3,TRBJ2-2,ASSQGQWAGELF
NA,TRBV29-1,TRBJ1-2,SVDRDLNYGYT
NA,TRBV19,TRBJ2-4,ASTRGGAENIQY
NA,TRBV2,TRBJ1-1,ASRARTVEAF
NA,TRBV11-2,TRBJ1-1,ASSLDNREYTEAF
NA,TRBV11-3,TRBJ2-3,ASSPRRGRSTDTQY
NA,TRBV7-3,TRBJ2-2,ASTQGDRGTDGELF
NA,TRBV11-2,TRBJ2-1,ASSRQGSSYNEQF
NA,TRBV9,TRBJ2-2,ASSLSLAGVSGELF
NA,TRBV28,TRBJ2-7,ASKGTGAYEQY
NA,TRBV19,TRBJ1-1,ASSQRQNTEAF
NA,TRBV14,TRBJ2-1,ASSQDVYNEQF
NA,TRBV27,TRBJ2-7,ASSLSESGGYEQY
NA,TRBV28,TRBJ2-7,ASSLPVDEQY
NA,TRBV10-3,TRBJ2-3,AISEKDTQY
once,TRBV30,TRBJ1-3,AEDRVNTIY
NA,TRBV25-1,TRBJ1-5,ASSTDSNQPQH
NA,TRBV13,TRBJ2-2,ASSGGANTGELF
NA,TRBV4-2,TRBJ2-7,ASSQPGTYEQY
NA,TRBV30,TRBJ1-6,AWSVQSGNYNSPLH
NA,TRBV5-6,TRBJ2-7,ASSLLTSAWYEQY
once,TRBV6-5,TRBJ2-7,ASSYTGITYEQY
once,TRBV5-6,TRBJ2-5,ASSYSGGRETQY
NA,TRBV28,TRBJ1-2,ASSYPTSDAGYT
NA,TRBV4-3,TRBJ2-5,ASSQALDRGETQY
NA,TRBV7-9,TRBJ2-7,ASSSSGDRGSGQY
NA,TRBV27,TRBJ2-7,ASSPGLARYEQY
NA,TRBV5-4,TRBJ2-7,ASSLGGYTGQSYEQY
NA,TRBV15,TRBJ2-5,ATSRVYQETQY
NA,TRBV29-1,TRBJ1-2,SVVRQGAPYYGYT
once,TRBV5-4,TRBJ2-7,ASSLVSVDNEQY
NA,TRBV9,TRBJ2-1,ASSPRGTSYNEQF
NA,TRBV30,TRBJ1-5,AWSSLGGTALNQPQH
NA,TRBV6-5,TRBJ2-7,ASSYAAAQAYEQY
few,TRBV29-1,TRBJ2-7,SVIRSYEQY
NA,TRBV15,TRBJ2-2,ATSRDSVVRGTGELF